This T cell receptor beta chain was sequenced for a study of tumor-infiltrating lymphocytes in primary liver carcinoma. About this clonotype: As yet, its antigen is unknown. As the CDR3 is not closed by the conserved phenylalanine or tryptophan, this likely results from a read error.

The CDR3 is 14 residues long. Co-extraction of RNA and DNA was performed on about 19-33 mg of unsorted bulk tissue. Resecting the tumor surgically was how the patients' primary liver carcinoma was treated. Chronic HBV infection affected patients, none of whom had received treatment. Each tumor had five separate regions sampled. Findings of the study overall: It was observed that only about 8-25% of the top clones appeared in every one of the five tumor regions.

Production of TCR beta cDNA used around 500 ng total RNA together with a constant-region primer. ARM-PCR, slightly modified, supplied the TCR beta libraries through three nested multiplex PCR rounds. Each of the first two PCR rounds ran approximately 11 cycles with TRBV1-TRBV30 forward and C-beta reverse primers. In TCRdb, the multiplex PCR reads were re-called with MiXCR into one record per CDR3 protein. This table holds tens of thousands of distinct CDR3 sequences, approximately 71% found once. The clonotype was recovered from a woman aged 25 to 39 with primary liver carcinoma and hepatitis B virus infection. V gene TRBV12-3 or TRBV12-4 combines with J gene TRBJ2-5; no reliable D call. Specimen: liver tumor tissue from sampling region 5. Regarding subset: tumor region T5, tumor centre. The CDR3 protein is CANSYPDSQETQYL. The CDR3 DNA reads TGTGCCAACAGTTACCCAGACTCCCAAGAGACCCAGTACCTC.